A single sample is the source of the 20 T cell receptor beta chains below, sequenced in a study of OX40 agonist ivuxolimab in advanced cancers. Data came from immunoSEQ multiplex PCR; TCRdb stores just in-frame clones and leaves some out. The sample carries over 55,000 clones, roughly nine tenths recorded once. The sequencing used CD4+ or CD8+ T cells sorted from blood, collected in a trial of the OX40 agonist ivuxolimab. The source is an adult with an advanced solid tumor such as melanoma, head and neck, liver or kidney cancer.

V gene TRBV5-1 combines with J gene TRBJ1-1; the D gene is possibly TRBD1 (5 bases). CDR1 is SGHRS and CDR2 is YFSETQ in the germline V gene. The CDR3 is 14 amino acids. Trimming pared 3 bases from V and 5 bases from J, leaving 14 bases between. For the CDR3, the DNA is TGCGCCAGCAGCTGGGGCAGGGAAGGGACTGAAGCTTTCTTT. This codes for CASSWGREGTEAFF.

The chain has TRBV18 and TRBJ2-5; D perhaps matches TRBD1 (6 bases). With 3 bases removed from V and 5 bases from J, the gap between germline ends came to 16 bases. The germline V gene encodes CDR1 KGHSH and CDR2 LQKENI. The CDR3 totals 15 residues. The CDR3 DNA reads TGTGCCAGCTCACCTGTGGCAGGGGTTGACGAGACCCAGTACTTC. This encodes CASSPVAGVDETQYF.

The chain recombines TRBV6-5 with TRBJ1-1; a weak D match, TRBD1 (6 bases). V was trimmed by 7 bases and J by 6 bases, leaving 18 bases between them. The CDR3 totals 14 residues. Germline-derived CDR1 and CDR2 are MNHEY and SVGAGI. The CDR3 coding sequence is TGTGCCAGCACCACCCGACCGGGGGGCGCTGAAGCTTTCTTT. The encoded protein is CASTTRPGGAEAFF.

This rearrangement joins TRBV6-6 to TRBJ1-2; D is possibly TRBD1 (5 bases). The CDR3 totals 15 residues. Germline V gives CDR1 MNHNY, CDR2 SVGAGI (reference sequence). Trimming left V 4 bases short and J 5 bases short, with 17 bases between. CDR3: CASSLTPLGGYGYTF. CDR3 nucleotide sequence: TGTGCCAGCAGTTTAACCCCATTGGGGGGGTATGGCTACACCTTC.

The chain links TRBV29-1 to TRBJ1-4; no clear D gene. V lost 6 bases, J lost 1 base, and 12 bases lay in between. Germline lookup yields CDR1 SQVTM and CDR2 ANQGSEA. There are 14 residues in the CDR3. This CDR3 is CSVDETGTNEKLFF. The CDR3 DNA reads TGCAGCGTCGATGAGACGGGAACTAATGAAAAACTGTTTTTT.

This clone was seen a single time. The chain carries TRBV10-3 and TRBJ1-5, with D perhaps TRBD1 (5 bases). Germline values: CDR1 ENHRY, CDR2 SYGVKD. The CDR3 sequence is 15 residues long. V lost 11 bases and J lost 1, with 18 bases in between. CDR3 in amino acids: CASSAGGESNQPQHF. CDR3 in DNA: TGTGCCTCCTCCGCCGGGGGGGAAAGCAATCAGCCCCAGCATTTT.

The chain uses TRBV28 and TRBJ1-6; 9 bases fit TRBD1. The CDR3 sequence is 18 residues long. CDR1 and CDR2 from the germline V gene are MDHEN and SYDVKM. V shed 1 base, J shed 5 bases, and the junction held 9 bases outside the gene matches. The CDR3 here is CASSLSPGTGINNSPLHF. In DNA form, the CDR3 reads TGTGCCAGCAGTTTATCCCCCGGGACAGGGATAAATAATTCACCCCTCCACTTT.

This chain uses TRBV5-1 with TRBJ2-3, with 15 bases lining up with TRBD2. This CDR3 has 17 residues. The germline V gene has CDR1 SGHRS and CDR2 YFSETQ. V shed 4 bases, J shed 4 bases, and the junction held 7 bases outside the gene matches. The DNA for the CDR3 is TGCGCCAGCAGCACATGGACTAGCGGGAGGGCCGCAGATACGCAGTATTTT. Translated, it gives CASSTWTSGRAADTQYF.

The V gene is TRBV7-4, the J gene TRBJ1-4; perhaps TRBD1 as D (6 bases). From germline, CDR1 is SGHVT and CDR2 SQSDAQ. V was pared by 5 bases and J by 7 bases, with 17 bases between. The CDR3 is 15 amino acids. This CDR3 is CASSKQRGVGEKLFF. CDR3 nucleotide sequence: TGTGCCAGCAGCAAACAGAGGGGGGTTGGTGAAAAACTGTTTTTT.

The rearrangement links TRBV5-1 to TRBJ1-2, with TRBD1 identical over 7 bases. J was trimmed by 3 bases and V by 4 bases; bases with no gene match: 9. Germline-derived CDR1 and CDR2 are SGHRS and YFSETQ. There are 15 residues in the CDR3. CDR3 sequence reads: CASSLMTGSDYGYTF. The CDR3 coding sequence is TGCGCCAGCAGCCTGATGACAGGGTCAGACTATGGCTACACCTTC.

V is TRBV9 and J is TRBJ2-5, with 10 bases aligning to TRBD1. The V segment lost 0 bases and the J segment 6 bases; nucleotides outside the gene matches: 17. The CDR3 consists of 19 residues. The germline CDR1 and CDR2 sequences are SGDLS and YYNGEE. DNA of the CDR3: TGTGCCAGCAGCGTAGCATCGACAGGGGGCAGGGGTTTTCCTCAGACCCAGTACTTC. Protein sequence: CASSVASTGGRGFPQTQYF. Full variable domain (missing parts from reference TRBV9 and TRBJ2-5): DSGVTQTPKHLITATGQRVTLRCSPRSGDLSVYWYQQSLDQGLQFLIQYYNGEERAKGNILERFSAQQFPDLHSELNLSSLELGDSALYFCASSVASTGGRGFPQTQYFGPGTRLLVL.

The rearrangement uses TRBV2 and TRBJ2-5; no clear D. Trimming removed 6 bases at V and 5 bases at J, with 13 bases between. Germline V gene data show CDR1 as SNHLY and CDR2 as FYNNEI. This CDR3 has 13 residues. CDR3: CASSVNPGETQYF. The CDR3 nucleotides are TGTGCCAGCAGCGTTAACCCCGGGGAGACCCAGTACTTC. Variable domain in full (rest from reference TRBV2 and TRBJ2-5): EPEVTQTPSHQVTQMGQEVILRCVPISNHLYFYWYRQILGQKVEFLVSFYNNEISEKSEIFDDQFSVERPDGSNFTLKIRSTKLEDSAMYFCASSVNPGETQYFGPGTRLLVL.

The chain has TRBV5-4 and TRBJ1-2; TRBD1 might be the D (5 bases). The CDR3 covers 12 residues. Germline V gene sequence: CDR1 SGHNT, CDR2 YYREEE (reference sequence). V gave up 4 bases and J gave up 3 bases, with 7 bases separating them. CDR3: CASSETDYGYTF. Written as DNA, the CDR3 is TGTGCCAGCAGCGAGACAGACTATGGCTACACCTTC. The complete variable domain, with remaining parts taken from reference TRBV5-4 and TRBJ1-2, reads ETGVTQSPTHLIKTRGQQVTLRCSSQSGHNTVSWYQQALGQGPQFIFQYYREEENGRGNFPPRFSGLQFPNYSSELNVNALELDDSALYLCASSETDYGYTFGSGTRLTVV.

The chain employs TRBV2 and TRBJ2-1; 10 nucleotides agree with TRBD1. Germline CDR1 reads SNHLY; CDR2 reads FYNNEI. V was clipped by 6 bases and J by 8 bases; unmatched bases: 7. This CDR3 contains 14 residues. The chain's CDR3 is CASSRQGAWDEQFF. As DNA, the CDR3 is TGTGCCAGCAGCCGACAGGGGGCATGGGATGAGCAGTTCTTC.

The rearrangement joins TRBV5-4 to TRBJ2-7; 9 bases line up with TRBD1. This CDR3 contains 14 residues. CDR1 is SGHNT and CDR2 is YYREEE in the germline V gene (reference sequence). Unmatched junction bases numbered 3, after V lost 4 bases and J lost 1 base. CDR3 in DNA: TGTGCCAGCAGCCAAGGACAGGGGTCCTACGAGCAGTACTTC. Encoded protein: CASSQGQGSYEQYF.

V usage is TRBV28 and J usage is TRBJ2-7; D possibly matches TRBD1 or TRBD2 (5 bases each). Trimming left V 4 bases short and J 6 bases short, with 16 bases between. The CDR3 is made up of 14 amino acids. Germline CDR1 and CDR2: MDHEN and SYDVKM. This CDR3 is CASSSPGRRGEQYF. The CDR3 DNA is TGTGCCAGCAGTTCCCCGGGGCGCCGCGGCGAGCAGTACTTC.

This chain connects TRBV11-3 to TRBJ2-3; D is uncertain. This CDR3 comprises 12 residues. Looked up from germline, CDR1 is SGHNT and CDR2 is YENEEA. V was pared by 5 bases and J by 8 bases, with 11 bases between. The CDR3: CASSPMSGTQYF. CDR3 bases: TGTGCCAGCAGCCCAATGTCGGGTACGCAGTATTTT.

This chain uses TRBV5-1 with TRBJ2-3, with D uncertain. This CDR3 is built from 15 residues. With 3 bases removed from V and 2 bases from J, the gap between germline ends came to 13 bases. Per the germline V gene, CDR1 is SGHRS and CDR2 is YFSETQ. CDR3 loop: CASSSLGPATDTQYF. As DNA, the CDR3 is TGCGCCAGCAGCTCCCTAGGACCAGCCACAGATACGCAGTATTTT.

The CDR3 sequence: CASSRGRGQPQHF. The DNA for the CDR3 is TGTGCCAGCAGCAGGGGTCGAGGTCAGCCCCAGCATTTT. The chain combines TRBV6-5 with TRBJ1-5; D possibly corresponds to TRBD1 (6 bases). V gave up 6 bases and J gave up 6 bases, with 12 bases separating them. CDR1 MNHEY and CDR2 SVGAGI come from the germline V gene. This CDR3 is built from 13 residues.

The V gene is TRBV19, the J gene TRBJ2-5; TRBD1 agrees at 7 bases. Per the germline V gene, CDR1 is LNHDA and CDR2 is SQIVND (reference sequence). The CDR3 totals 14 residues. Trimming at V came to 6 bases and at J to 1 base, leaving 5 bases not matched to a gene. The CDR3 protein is CASSHTGAQETQYF. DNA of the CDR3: TGTGCCAGTAGCCACACAGGGGCCCAAGAGACCCAGTACTTC.